This T cell receptor beta chain was recorded in a study of blood T cell repertoires in COVID-19 (dated by TCRdb to 2019 to 2021). Broadly, across the study: The collaborator samples originated in the United States, Italy and Spain and spanned the acute and convalescent phases of COVID-19. Sample metadata almost always included a de-identified subject ID, COVID-19 status, age in years and sex. The material from the prospective study consisted of cDNA or gDNA derived from T cells, B-cell-depleted T cells, or PBMCs. The dataset comprised deeply sampled blood TCRbeta repertoires from subjects exposed to, actively infected with, or recovered from COVID-19. Where HLA class I and class II types were available, the types were taken from metadata supplied by the sample provider, not from assay-based typing. A freely available public database, intended as a resource for researchers studying the immune response to SARS-CoV-2, is where the repertoires were released. The samples were drawn from two sources: the first 160 participants of the ongoing ImmuneRACE study, and 1,000 to 1,500 subjects contributed by 6 global collaborators.

This clone was picked up a small number of times. Its antigen target is currently unknown. The record has no base qualities; no much larger clone is one base away. Each collaborating institution followed its own protocols to collect whole blood in K2EDTA tubes. For TCRbeta analysis, collaborators shipped samples as frozen whole blood, isolated PBMCs, or DNA extracted from either of those sample types. The CDR3, cysteine through phenylalanine, is 16 amino acids long. CDR3 DNA only is kept here, 48 bases in frame from base 1. V is reduced by 2 bases and J by 9 bases, leaving a spacing of 20 bases between them. CDR1 is given as SNHLY and CDR2 as FYNNEI, both from the germline V gene. TCRbeta CDR3 regions were amplified from genomic DNA by means of the immunoSEQ Assay, a bias-controlled multiplex PCR. In the paper's pipeline: Nucleated cell counts per sample were estimated from amplification of reference gene primers within the assay. To quantify the absolute abundance of each unique TCRbeta CDR3 rearrangement, sequence reads were collapsed and filtered. For each sample, productive Simpson clonality was calculated as the square root of Simpson's diversity index across productive rearrangements. TCRdb provides this immuneACCESS table in a form limited to in-frame rearrangements. Some clones are lacking; in checked studies, under half of them reflect an unresolved V gene, and why the rest are absent is not known. V, J and clone size reflect that table, while D and trimming were determined from the DNA. The sample includes about 100,000 clones, with under 90% observed a single time. The ten most abundant clones make up over 10% of the sample.

What the work shows at the level of the full study, not this receptor alone: How much clinical and demographic metadata was included differed by source and by participant, and the metadata was provided uncurated.

Recombination connected TRBV2 to TRBJ1-5; possibly the D gene is TRBD1, per 5 matching bases. The sample comprised peripheral blood. The sequence was collected from a human donor in a cohort sampled during active COVID-19. DNA sequence: TGTGCCAGCAGTGAATGGGTAAGGGGCAAGGATCCGCCCCAGCATTTT. Protein translation: CASSEWVRGKDPPQHF.